This T cell receptor (beta chain) was found in a study of memory CD4+ T cells and cytomegalovirus serostatus. The method was immunoSEQ multiplex PCR; TCRdb's version includes in-frame clones alone and lacks a portion of them. Of tens of thousands of clones in the sample, about 78% are singletons; the top ten hold roughly 4.7%. The sort gate was single viable CD3+CD4+CD8-CD45RO+ cells for memory CD4+ T cells. Donors' CMV status reflects serum IgG against pp150, pp28, p38, p52. V lost 4 bases, J lost 8 bases, and 10 bases stayed unmatched. Germline-derived CDR1 and CDR2 are SGHKS and YYEKEE (reference sequence). This CDR3 is built from 14 residues.

The chain combines TRBV5-5 with TRBJ1-2, with 8 bases aligning to TRBD1. The source of this sequence is an adult in good health and CMV-seropositive. The sample comprised memory CD4+ T cells from blood. CDR3 region: CASSRFPTGEGYTF. CDR3 nucleotides: TGTGCCAGCAGCCGATTCCCGACAGGGGAAGGCTACACCTTC.